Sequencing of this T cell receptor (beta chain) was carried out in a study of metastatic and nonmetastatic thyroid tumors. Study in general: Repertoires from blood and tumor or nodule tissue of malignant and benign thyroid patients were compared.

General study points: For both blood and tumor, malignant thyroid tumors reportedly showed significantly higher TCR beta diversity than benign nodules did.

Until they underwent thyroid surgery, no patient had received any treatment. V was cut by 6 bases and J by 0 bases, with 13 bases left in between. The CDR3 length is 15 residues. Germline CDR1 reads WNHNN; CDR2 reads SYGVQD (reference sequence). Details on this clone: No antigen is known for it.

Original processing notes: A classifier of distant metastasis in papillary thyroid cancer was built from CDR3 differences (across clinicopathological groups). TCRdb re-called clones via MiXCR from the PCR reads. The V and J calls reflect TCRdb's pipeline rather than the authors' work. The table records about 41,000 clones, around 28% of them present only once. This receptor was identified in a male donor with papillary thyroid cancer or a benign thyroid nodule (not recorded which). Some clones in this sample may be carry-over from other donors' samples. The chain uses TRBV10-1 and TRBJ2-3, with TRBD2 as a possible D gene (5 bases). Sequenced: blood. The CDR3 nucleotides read TGCGCCAGCAGCCTCGGGGATTCTAGCACAGATACGCAGTATTTT. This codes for CASSLGDSSTDTQYF.